These 8 T cell receptor beta chains originate from one sample sequenced in a study of blood T cell repertoires in COVID-19. The repertoire was sequenced with immunoSEQ multiplex PCR; TCRdb's copy has only in-frame clones and lacks some. In the table there are 190,000 or so clones, about nine tenths of which are singletons. Sample: PBMCs or T cells enriched from blood (not recorded which). The receptors shown here come from a man younger than 30 with acute COVID-19.

The J gene is TRBJ1-1, the V gene TRBV12-3 or TRBV12-4, with 9 bases that match TRBD1. V trimming: 5 bases; J trimming: 6 bases; junction bases outside the gene matches: 4. This CDR3 is built from 13 residues. CDR3 DNA sequence: TGTGCCAGCAGTGAACAGGGGGCCGCTGAAGCTTTCTTT. Its translation is CASSEQGAAEAFF.

The chain recombines TRBV5-5 with TRBJ1-5; D unresolved. Trimming removed 2 bases from V and 1 base from J, with 7 bases in between. The V gene's germline CDR1 is SGHKS and CDR2 YYEKEE (reference sequence). The CDR3 is made up of 14 amino acids. CDR3 in DNA: TGTGCCAGCAGCTTTTCTTCCAGCAATCAGCCCCAGCATTTT. It is translated as CASSFSSSNQPQHF.

This clone was observed once. The chain is built from TRBV20-1 and TRBJ1-3; D is undetermined. This CDR3 is 14 amino acids long. Trimming left V 3 bases short and J 0 bases short, with 9 bases between. CDR1 DFQATT and CDR2 SNEGSKA come from the germline V gene (reference sequence). The CDR3 sequence: CSASWWSSGNTIYF. The CDR3 nucleotides read TGCAGTGCTAGTTGGTGGAGCTCTGGAAACACCATATATTTT.

This clone was detected only once. The chain combines TRBV6-5 with TRBJ1-2; no firm D call. Trimming stripped 8 bases from V and 2 bases from J, with 12 bases between. The CDR3 extends over 13 amino acids. The V gene's germline CDR1 is MNHEY and CDR2 SVGAGI. This CDR3 reads CASGVSGNYGYTF. The CDR3 DNA reads TGTGCCAGCGGCGTCTCGGGAAACTATGGCTACACCTTC.

The J gene is TRBJ1-2, the V gene TRBV7-9; 7 bases are shared with TRBD1. V lost 5 bases, J lost 0 bases, and 9 bases stayed unmatched. The CDR3 contains 16 residues. The V gene's germline CDR1 is SEHNR and CDR2 FQNEAQ (reference sequence). This CDR3 reads CASSDPRTGSNYGYTF. CDR3 in DNA: TGTGCCAGCAGCGACCCCCGGACAGGCTCTAACTATGGCTACACCTTC. The entire variable domain, with the rest obtained from reference TRBV7-9 and TRBJ1-2, is as follows: DTGVSQNPRHKITKRGQNVTFRCDPISEHNRLYWYRQTLGQGPEFLTYFQNEAQLEKSRLLSDRFSAERPKGSFSTLEIQRTEQGDSAMYLCASSDPRTGSNYGYTFGSGTRLTVV.

The rearrangement links TRBV5-1 to TRBJ2-1; 7 nucleotides line up with TRBD2. This CDR3 has 12 amino acids. The V gene end was trimmed by 4 bases and the J gene end by 9 bases; junction bases not matched to a gene: 4. CDR1 and CDR2 from the germline V gene are SGHRS and YFSETQ. This chain's CDR3 is CASSTTSVEQFF. The CDR3, as DNA: TGCGCCAGCAGCACTACTAGCGTTGAGCAGTTCTTC.

This chain links TRBV11-3 with TRBJ2-2, with D unclear. Germline loops: CDR1 SGHNT, CDR2 YENEEA. V lost 4 bases and J 0 bases, leaving 12 bases between the germline ends. The CDR3 has 16 residues. The CDR3 DNA sequence: TGTGCCAGCAGCTATCGGAGCCGATCGAACACCGGGGAGCTGTTTTTT. Translating gives CASSYRSRSNTGELFF.

The V call is TRBV9, the J call TRBJ2-2, with TRBD2 matching 14 bases. Per the germline V gene, CDR1 is SGDLS and CDR2 is YYNGEE. Trimming at V came to 3 bases and at J to 4 bases, leaving 17 bases not matched to a gene. The CDR3 extends over 21 amino acids. This chain's CDR3 is CASSAHPGTSGSSARTGELFF. In DNA, the CDR3 is TGTGCCAGCAGCGCCCACCCCGGGACTAGCGGGAGTAGTGCGCGCACCGGGGAGCTGTTTTTT.